The 22 T cell receptor beta chains below were found in one sample sequenced in a study of glioma-infiltrating T cells after dendritic cell vaccination. Time point specified: after dendritic cell vaccination, including at tumor progression/relapse. Sequenced by immunoSEQ multiplex PCR; TCRdb stores in-frame clones only, minus some. The sample records 85,000 to 100,000 clones, less than 90% being singletons. This specimen consisted of blood, obtained after dendritic cell vaccination. Receptors were obtained from a human donor with glioblastoma.

The rearrangement links TRBV18 to TRBJ2-4; tentatively, D is TRBD2 (6 bases). CDR1 is KGHSH, CDR2 LQKENI, per germline. The CDR3 covers 14 residues. The V and J ends lost 2 bases and 9 bases respectively, with 14 bases between them. CDR3 DNA sequence: TGTGCCAGCTCACCAATGGGAGAGGGAGGCATTCAGTACTTC. Translation: CASSPMGEGGIQYF.

The V gene is TRBV9, the J gene TRBJ2-3; 8 nucleotides align to TRBD2. Germline CDR1 reads SGDLS; CDR2 reads YYNGEE. V lost 8 bases, J lost 4 bases, and 12 bases stayed unmatched. The CDR3 is 15 residues long. The CDR3, as DNA: TGTGCCAGTTCGAGGACTAGCATGCGTGCAGATACGCAGTATTTT. The encoded protein is CASSRTSMRADTQYF.

This sequence joins TRBV18 and TRBJ1-3; D ambiguous. The CDR3 length is 16 residues. The germline V and J ends were trimmed by 1 base and 0 bases, with 10 bases remaining between them. Germline V gene sequence: CDR1 KGHSH, CDR2 LQKENI. CDR3 amino acids: CASSPRVGLSGNTIYF. The CDR3 DNA sequence: TGTGCCAGCTCACCACGGGTGGGCCTCTCTGGAAACACCATATATTTT.

The chain carries TRBV28 and TRBJ2-5, with a possible D match to TRBD2 (5 bases). V was pared by 7 bases and J by 5 bases, with 11 bases between. Germline CDR1 MDHEN, CDR2 SYDVKM. This CDR3 comprises 12 residues. CDR3: CASKRGTETQYF. CDR3 nucleotide sequence: TGTGCCAGCAAACGGGGTACCGAGACCCAGTACTTC.

This chain joins TRBV5-1 and TRBJ1-4; D possibly corresponds to TRBD1 (5 bases). Trimming removed 3 bases from V and 5 bases from J, with 20 bases in between. The CDR3 extends over 17 amino acids. CDR1 and CDR2 (germline): SGHRS, YFSETQ. The CDR3 DNA follows: TGCGCCAGCAGCTCGGGGGGGACCTTTTTCTCCAATGAAAAACTGTTTTTT. Encoded protein: CASSSGGTFFSNEKLFF.

The chain uses TRBV28 and TRBJ1-2, with a possible D match to TRBD1 (6 bases). V was pared by 6 bases and J by 6 bases, with 14 bases between. Germline loops: CDR1 MDHEN, CDR2 SYDVKM. This CDR3 comprises 13 residues. CDR3 in DNA: TGTGCCAGCAGCCGACAGGTTGGGCATGGCTACACCTTC. It yields the protein CASSRQVGHGYTF.

V and J are TRBV6-1 and TRBJ1-5, with 7 bases aligning to TRBD1. Unmatched junction bases numbered 14, after V lost 11 bases and J lost 7 bases. From germline, CDR1 is MNHNS and CDR2 SASEGT. The CDR3 is 14 residues long. CDR3 coding DNA: TGTGCCGGGTCGAGCAGGGGGGTGGGACAGCCCCAGCATTTT. This encodes CAGSSRGVGQPQHF.

V usage is TRBV6-6 and J usage is TRBJ2-7; 8 bases agree with TRBD2. This CDR3 is built from 14 residues. Germline V lookup: CDR1 MNHNY, CDR2 SVGAGI (reference sequence). J was trimmed by 5 bases and V by 5 bases; bases with no gene match: 8. The CDR3 loop is CASSNPGGSHEQYF. Written as DNA, the CDR3 is TGTGCCAGCAGTAACCCGGGGGGGTCCCACGAGCAGTACTTC.

There are a few counts of this clone. The chain joins TRBV2 to TRBJ2-7, with unresolved D. This CDR3 is built from 14 residues. Between the trimmed V and J ends, which lost 1 base and 6 bases, there was a span of 13 bases. Germline V lookup: CDR1 SNHLY, CDR2 FYNNEI. In DNA, the CDR3 is TGTGCCAGCAGTGAAGGGGCAGGCCCACGCGAGCAGTACTTC. Translated, it gives CASSEGAGPREQYF.

This chain uses TRBV4-1 with TRBJ2-1; 9 bases line up with TRBD1. The V gene end was trimmed by 3 bases and the J gene end by 9 bases; junction bases not matched to a gene: 9. The length of the CDR3 is 15 residues. The germline V gene encodes CDR1 MGHRA and CDR2 YSYEKL. The CDR3: CASSQRTGAVLEQFF. For the CDR3, the DNA is TGCGCCAGCAGCCAGAGGACAGGGGCAGTACTTGAGCAGTTCTTC.

A few counts support this clone. The chain is built from TRBV2 and TRBJ1-5; weak D call: TRBD1 (6 bases). The CDR3 is 15 amino acids. Per the germline V gene, CDR1 is SNHLY and CDR2 is FYNNEI. V lost 6 bases and J 3 bases, leaving 15 bases between the germline ends. The CDR3 is CASSALGGANQPQHF. DNA for the CDR3: TGTGCCAGCAGCGCCCTAGGGGGGGCCAATCAGCCCCAGCATTTT. Filled out from reference TRBV2 and TRBJ1-5, the complete variable domain reads EPEVTQTPSHQVTQMGQEVILRCVPISNHLYFYWYRQILGQKVEFLVSFYNNEISEKSEIFDDQFSVERPDGSNFTLKIRSTKLEDSAMYFCASSALGGANQPQHFGDGTRLSIL.

The chain joins TRBV6-6 to TRBJ1-5; possibly TRBD1 for D (6 bases). With 6 bases removed from V and 3 bases from J, the gap between germline ends came to 15 bases. The CDR3 totals 15 residues. Germline-derived CDR1 and CDR2 are MNHNY and SVGAGI (reference sequence). CDR3 protein: CASRTAGTPNQPQHF. The CDR3, as DNA: TGTGCCAGCAGGACCGCCGGGACACCCAATCAGCCCCAGCATTTT.

J is TRBJ1-2 and V is TRBV2; D might be TRBD1 (6 bases). V was cut by 10 bases and J by 11 bases, with 23 bases left in between. This CDR3 spans 13 amino acids. Per the germline V gene, CDR1 is SNHLY and CDR2 is FYNNEI. The CDR3 sequence: CATIEGMGARYTF. In DNA, the CDR3 is TGTGCCACCATCGAGGGAATGGGGGCACGTTACACCTTC.

The chain links TRBV10-2 to TRBJ2-5; D is possibly TRBD1 (5 bases). Germline CDR1 reads WSHSY; CDR2 reads SAAADI. Between the trimmed V and J ends, which lost 3 bases and 4 bases, there was a span of 12 bases. CDR3 length: 14 residues. CDR3 nucleotides: TGCGCCAGCAGTGACCCGACAAGGGGAGAGACCCAGTACTTC. It translates to CASSDPTRGETQYF.

This clone was counted only a few times. The genes are TRBV5-1 and TRBJ1-1; TRBD1 matches at 9 bases. V lost 4 bases and J lost 0; bases outside the gene matches: 4. The CDR3 loop spans 15 amino acids. The V gene's germline CDR1 is SGHRS and CDR2 YFSETQ. The CDR3: CASSRTGGVNTEAFF. CDR3 nucleotides: TGCGCCAGCAGCAGAACAGGGGGCGTGAACACTGAAGCTTTCTTT.

This chain links TRBV29-1 with TRBJ2-2; the D gene is possibly TRBD2 (6 bases). Germline lookup yields CDR1 SQVTM and CDR2 ANQGSEA. The V and J ends lost 6 bases and 1 base respectively, with 9 bases between them. The CDR3 consists of 13 residues. This CDR3 reads CSVWDWNTGELFF. The CDR3 DNA sequence: TGCAGCGTCTGGGACTGGAACACCGGGGAGCTGTTTTTT.

This sequence joins TRBV30 and TRBJ2-7; a weak D match, TRBD2 (6 bases). The length of the CDR3 is 14 residues. Germline V gene lookup returns CDR1 GTSNPN and CDR2 SVGIG (reference sequence). V lost 0 bases and J 7 bases, leaving 16 bases between the germline ends. The CDR3 coding sequence is TGTGCCTGGAGTGTACTCGGGACTTTTTTAGAGCAGTACTTC. It specifies CAWSVLGTFLEQYF.

The chain joins TRBV6-1 to TRBJ1-2, with 7 bases that match TRBD1. CDR3 size: 14 residues. Germline V lookup: CDR1 MNHNS, CDR2 SASEGT. The trim removed 4 bases at V and 8 bases at J, leaving 10 bases unmatched. CDR3 residues: CASSARRGIGGYTF. Written as DNA, the CDR3 is TGTGCCAGCAGTGCCCGCAGGGGGATCGGCGGCTACACCTTC.

The chain combines TRBV2 with TRBJ1-2; D call uncertain. The germline gives CDR1 SNHLY, CDR2 FYNNEI. The ends were cut back, 4 bases at V and 6 bases at J, with 15 bases in the middle. The CDR3 sequence is 14 residues long. The CDR3 DNA sequence: TGTGCCAGCAGTGGAGAGGCACGTAATCATGGCTACACCTTC. It encodes CASSGEARNHGYTF.

This chain links TRBV18 with TRBJ2-1; D gene uncertain. This CDR3 is 14 amino acids long. V gave up 0 bases and J gave up 4 bases, with 7 bases separating them. The germline V gene has CDR1 KGHSH and CDR2 LQKENI. The CDR3 reads CASSPPSLYNEQFF. The CDR3 DNA is TGTGCCAGCTCACCACCGTCACTGTACAATGAGCAGTTCTTC.

A few counts support this clone. The chain is built from TRBV7-9 and TRBJ2-7; tentative D call: TRBD2 (6 bases). V was pared by 5 bases and J by 4 bases, with 15 bases between. This CDR3 contains 14 residues. The germline V gene has CDR1 SEHNR and CDR2 FQNEAQ (reference sequence). This chain's CDR3 is CASSPSVAGYEQYF. The DNA for the CDR3 is TGTGCCAGCAGCCCCTCGGTGGCGGGGTACGAGCAGTACTTC.

This CDR3 reads CASSLHRSGRLYNEQFF. The CDR3 DNA follows: TGTGCCAGCAGTTTACACCGTAGCGGGAGGCTATACAATGAGCAGTTCTTC. The rearrangement uses TRBV27 and TRBJ2-1, with 10 bases aligning to TRBD2. The CDR3 contains 17 residues. Germline CDR1 MNHEY, CDR2 SMNVEV (reference sequence). The junction had 8 bases not matched to a gene; V was cut back by 2 bases and J by 4 bases.